The text below deals with one T cell receptor beta chain. Germline is not matched at one junction end, which may reflect a read error. These data originate in a study of brain T cells in children with intractable seizures. Surgery cases with the highest brain T cell transcript signatures were chosen for sequencing. Before surgery, patients took at least one anti-epileptic drug. The germline gives CDR1 MNHNS, CDR2 SASEGT. The CDR3 sequence is 14 residues long. Clones were sequenced by immunoSEQ multiplex PCR, and TCRdb holds only the in-frame ones, with some missing. The repertoire consists of 110,000 or so clones, with around 94% occurring once and the leading ten covering 3.8%.

The sequenced sample was peripheral blood, obtained at surgery. The TCR sequence derives from a boy under two years old with hemimegalencephaly and intractable seizures. The chain is built from TRBV6-1 and TRBJ1-6; possibly TRBD1 for D (5 bases). The CDR3 sequence: CASTEGWGLSPLHF. CDR3 coding DNA: TGTGCCAGCACTGAAGGATGGGGCCTCTCACCCCTCCACTTT.